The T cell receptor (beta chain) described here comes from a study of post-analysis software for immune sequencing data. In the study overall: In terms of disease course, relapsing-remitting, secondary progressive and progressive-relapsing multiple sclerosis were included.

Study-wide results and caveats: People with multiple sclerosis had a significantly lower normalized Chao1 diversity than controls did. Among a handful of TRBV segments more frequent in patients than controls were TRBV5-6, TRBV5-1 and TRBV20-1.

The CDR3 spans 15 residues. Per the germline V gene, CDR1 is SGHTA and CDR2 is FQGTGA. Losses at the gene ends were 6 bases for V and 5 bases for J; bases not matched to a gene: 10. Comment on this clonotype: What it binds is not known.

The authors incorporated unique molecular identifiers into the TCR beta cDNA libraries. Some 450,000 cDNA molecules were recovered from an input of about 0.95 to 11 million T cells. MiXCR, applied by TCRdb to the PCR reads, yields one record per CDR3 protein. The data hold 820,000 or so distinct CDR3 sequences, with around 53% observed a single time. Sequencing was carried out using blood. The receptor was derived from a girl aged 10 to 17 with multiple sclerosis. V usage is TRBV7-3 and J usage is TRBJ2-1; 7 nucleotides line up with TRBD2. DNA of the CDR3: TGTGCCAGCAGGGGATTCGGGAGGCCTGACAATGAGCAGTTCTTC. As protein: CASRGFGRPDNEQFF.